A single sample gave rise to the 27 T cell receptor beta chains below, sequenced in a study of early T cells in non-severe SARS-CoV-2 infection. TCRdb independently ran MiXCR on the 5' RACE reads; one entry per CDR3 protein. Found here are some 91,000 distinct CDR3 sequences, around 14% of them singletons; the top ten hold about 2.1%. The sample consisted of whole blood. Source of these receptors: an adult who was a healthcare worker with PCR-confirmed SARS-CoV-2 infection or an uninfected control (not recorded which).

The chain joins TRBV28 to TRBJ1-2, with 9 nucleotides matching TRBD1. Germline values: CDR1 MDHEN, CDR2 SYDVKM. The ends lost 5 bases at V and 5 bases at J; junction bases unmatched: 12. This CDR3 has 16 residues. CDR3 DNA: TGTGCCAGCAGTCTCGGGCCTCCGACAGGGGGATATGGCTACACCTTC. Translating gives CASSLGPPTGGYGYTF.

This clonotype appeared a few times. This chain joins TRBV28 and TRBJ1-6; D unclear. Germline V lookup: CDR1 MDHEN, CDR2 SYDVKM. This CDR3 region has 13 residues. V was trimmed by 7 bases and J by 5 bases, leaving 9 bases between them. CDR3 loop: CASMRHDNSPLHF. For the CDR3, the DNA is TGTGCCAGCATGAGACACGATAATTCACCCCTCCACTTT.

This clonotype was picked up a small number of times. V usage is TRBV2 and J usage is TRBJ2-5; D remains unclear. Per the germline V gene, CDR1 is SNHLY and CDR2 is FYNNEI. This CDR3 region has 11 residues. Trimming removed 9 bases from V and 4 bases from J, with 9 bases in between. CDR3: CASGSGETQYF. DNA of the CDR3: TGTGCCAGTGGATCTGGAGAGACCCAGTACTTC.

In this sample, this clonotype turned up many times. V usage is TRBV2 and J usage is TRBJ2-2, with D possibly matching TRBD2 (6 bases). The CDR3 is made up of 17 amino acids. The germline V and J ends were trimmed by 0 bases and 0 bases, with 11 bases remaining between them. Germline V gene lookup returns CDR1 SNHLY and CDR2 FYNNEI. The CDR3 spells CASSEAGRSTNTGELFF. CDR3 coding DNA: TGTGCCAGCAGTGAAGCGGGGAGGTCCACGAACACCGGGGAGCTGTTTTTT.

The chain is built from TRBV7-8 and TRBJ1-1, with D possibly TRBD1 on 5 matching bases. Trimming left V 5 bases short and J 3 bases short, with 10 bases between. Germline V gives CDR1 SGHVS, CDR2 FQNEAQ. The CDR3 loop spans 13 amino acids. The CDR3 region is CASSTQGYTEAFF. CDR3 sequence (DNA): TGTGCCAGCAGCACTCAGGGATACACTGAAGCTTTCTTT. Variable domain in full (rest from reference TRBV7-8 and TRBJ1-1): GAGVSQSPRYKVAKRGQDVALRCDPISGHVSLFWYQQALGQGPEFLTYFQNEAQLDKSGLPSDRFFAERPEGSVSTLKIQRTQQEDSAVYLCASSTQGYTEAFFGQGTRLTVV.

The chain is built from TRBV11-2 and TRBJ2-3; maybe TRBD1 (6 bases). The CDR3 is made up of 16 amino acids. The germline CDR1 and CDR2 sequences are SGHAT and FQNNGV. Between the trimmed V and J ends, which lost 4 bases and 5 bases, there was a span of 19 bases. The CDR3 loop reads CASSSPAQGFEDTQYF. Written as DNA, the CDR3 is TGTGCCAGCAGCTCTCCGGCCCAGGGGTTCGAAGATACGCAGTATTTT.

V is TRBV5-1 and J is TRBJ2-2; 7 bases are a match to TRBD1. The CDR3 length is 17 residues. V was clipped by 0 bases and J by 3 bases; unmatched bases: 8. Looked up from germline, CDR1 is SGHRS and CDR2 is YFSETQ. The CDR3 loop reads CASSLEAGGADTGELFF. As DNA, the CDR3 is TGCGCCAGCAGCTTGGAGGCAGGGGGAGCGGACACCGGGGAGCTGTTTTTT. The full variable domain, with the rest looked up from reference TRBV5-1 and TRBJ2-2, is KAGVTQTPRYLIKTRGQQVTLSCSPISGHRSVSWYQQTPGQGLQFLFEYFSETQRNKGNFPGRFSGRQFSNSRSEMNVSTLELGDSALYLCASSLEAGGADTGELFFGEGSRLTVL.

J is TRBJ1-1 and V is TRBV6-1, with 10 bases aligning to TRBD1. This CDR3 contains 17 residues. Germline V CDR1 and CDR2: MNHNS, SASEGT. The junction had 9 bases not matched to a gene; V was cut back by 3 bases and J by 2 bases. The CDR3, as DNA: TGTGCCAGCAGTGAGGGACAGGGGAGAGGTAGAAACACTGAAGCTTTCTTT. Its protein product is CASSEGQGRGRNTEAFF.

This clonotype occurred many times. CDR3 in amino acids: CASSQDGYGYTF. The CDR3 nucleotides read TGTGCCAGCAGCCAAGATGGCTATGGCTACACCTTC. The rearrangement links TRBV3-1 to TRBJ1-2; D unclear. From germline, CDR1 is LGHDT and CDR2 YNNKEL (reference sequence). The CDR3 loop spans 12 amino acids. The ends were cut back, 0 bases at V and 4 bases at J, with 3 bases in the middle. The entire variable domain, with the rest obtained from reference TRBV3-1 and TRBJ1-2, is as follows: DTAVSQTPKYLVTQMGNDKSIKCEQNLGHDTMYWYKQDSKKFLKIMFSYNNKELIINETVPNRFSPKSPDKAHLNLHINSLELGDSAVYFCASSQDGYGYTFGSGTRLTVV.

In its sample, this clonotype was seen many times. The J gene is TRBJ1-5, the V gene TRBV7-8, with 9 positions matching TRBD1. Germline V gives CDR1 SGHVS, CDR2 FQNEAQ. Trimming cost V 8 bases and J 4 bases; bases outside gene matches: 9. CDR3 length equals 15 residues. CDR3 protein: CASGPGQGNNQPQHF. The CDR3 nucleotides read TGTGCCAGCGGGCCGGGACAGGGAAATAATCAGCCCCAGCATTTT.

This clonotype was observed a handful of times. The CDR3 reads CASSGWTGKTEAFF. The CDR3 region has the DNA TGCGCCAGCAGCGGTTGGACAGGGAAGACTGAAGCTTTCTTT. The chain has TRBV5-1 and TRBJ1-1, with 8 bases that match TRBD1. Germline values: CDR1 SGHRS, CDR2 YFSETQ. J was trimmed by 5 bases and V by 4 bases; bases with no gene match: 7. This CDR3 spans 14 amino acids. Together with reference TRBV5-1 and TRBJ1-1, the CDR3 gives the full variable domain: KAGVTQTPRYLIKTRGQQVTLSCSPISGHRSVSWYQQTPGQGLQFLFEYFSETQRNKGNFPGRFSGRQFSNSRSEMNVSTLELGDSALYLCASSGWTGKTEAFFGQGTRLTVV.

This clonotype was seen at least ten times. The J gene is TRBJ2-5, the V gene TRBV29-1; a weak D match, TRBD2 (5 bases). V was cut by 7 bases and J by 2 bases, with 14 bases left in between. The germline CDR1 and CDR2 sequences are SQVTM and ANQGSEA. This CDR3 is 13 amino acids long. This CDR3 reads CSAPRGNQETQYF. For the CDR3, the DNA is TGCAGCGCCCCCCGGGGTAATCAAGAGACCCAGTACTTC.

This chain links TRBV10-3 with TRBJ1-2; unclear D gene. CDR1 and CDR2 from the germline V gene are ENHRY and SYGVKD. Trimming took off 7 bases at V and 6 bases at J, with 18 bases between the two ends. The CDR3 sequence is 14 residues long. CDR3 protein: CAINLFKGSNGYTF. CDR3 bases: TGTGCCATCAATTTGTTCAAGGGCTCTAATGGCTACACCTTC.

V usage is TRBV28 and J usage is TRBJ1-6; D is possibly TRBD1 (6 bases). The CDR3 is 14 amino acids. The germline V gene has CDR1 MDHEN and CDR2 SYDVKM. V lost 8 bases, J lost 0 bases, and 8 bases lay in between. CDR3: CASGQFSYNSPLHF. For the CDR3, the DNA is TGTGCCAGCGGACAGTTCTCCTATAATTCACCCCTCCACTTT.

This clonotype was seen at least ten times. The V call is TRBV27, the J call TRBJ2-4, with 9 bases identical to TRBD1. CDR1 and CDR2 from the germline V gene are MNHEY and SMNVEV (reference sequence). J gave up 10 bases and V 5 bases, and 15 bases lay outside the gene matches. The length of the CDR3 is 16 residues. CDR3 nucleotides: TGTGCCAGCAGTCCCCCCACCGGGACAGGGCCCAGTATTCAGTACTTC. Residues: CASSPPTGTGPSIQYF.

The sample holds many counts of this clonotype. The chain carries TRBV6-2 or TRBV6-3 and TRBJ1-5; D might be TRBD1 (5 bases). The CDR3 is 16 residues long. Germline values: CDR1 MNHEY, CDR2 SVGEGT. The V gene lost 5 bases and the J gene lost 1 base, with 15 bases spanning the gap. CDR3 nucleotides: TGTGCCAGCAGTCCGACAGACTTTTCAAGCAATCAGCCCCAGCATTTT. Translation: CASSPTDFSSNQPQHF.

The chain combines TRBV2 with TRBJ2-2, with a possible D match to TRBD2 (5 bases). Germline V gene lookup returns CDR1 SNHLY and CDR2 FYNNEI. The CDR3 spans 14 residues. Trimming took 4 bases from V and 3 from J, leaving 9 bases between them. The CDR3 spells CASSAKGDTGELFF. The CDR3 nucleotides are TGTGCCAGCAGTGCCAAGGGAGACACCGGGGAGCTGTTTTTT. The variable domain in full, with the rest retrieved from reference TRBV2 and TRBJ2-2, is EPEVTQTPSHQVTQMGQEVILRCVPISNHLYFYWYRQILGQKVEFLVSFYNNEISEKSEIFDDQFSVERPDGSNFTLKIRSTKLEDSAMYFCASSAKGDTGELFFGEGSRLTVL.

On this clonotype itself: It is unclear where the CDR3 begins or ends on the DNA, so no DNA is shown, and the CDR3 is as TCRdb lists it. The chain recombines TRBV28 with TRBJ2-1; no DNA check was done on the table's D call, TRBD1. CDR1 is MDHEN, CDR2 SYDVKM, per germline. The CDR3 is 12 amino acids long, termini counted. The CDR3 loop reads CASSLFGQGILF.

This clonotype came up many times. This chain connects TRBV6-6 to TRBJ1-6, with TRBD1 matching 8 bases. J gave up 5 bases and V 5 bases, and 5 bases lay outside the gene matches. This CDR3 is 15 amino acids long. Germline V gene lookup returns CDR1 MNHNY and CDR2 SVGAGI (reference sequence). The CDR3 DNA reads as TGTGCCAGCAGTAAAGACAGGGGTCATAATTCACCCCTCCACTTT. Translated, it gives CASSKDRGHNSPLHF.

The chain has TRBV7-9 and TRBJ2-3; D might be TRBD1 or TRBD2, each matching 5 bases. Trimming removed 2 bases from V and 0 bases from J, with 9 bases in between. The CDR3 is 15 amino acids. Germline lookup yields CDR1 SEHNR and CDR2 FQNEAQ (reference sequence). This CDR3 is CASSLSGTSTDTQYF. In DNA, the CDR3 is TGTGCCAGCAGCTTATCAGGGACGAGCACAGATACGCAGTATTTT.

This clonotype was picked up many times. The V call is TRBV7-9, the J call TRBJ2-4; TRBD2 agrees at 12 bases. CDR3 size: 15 residues. V was pared by 5 bases and J by 5 bases, with 4 bases of the junction left unmatched. In germline, CDR1 is SEHNR, CDR2 FQNEAQ (reference sequence). The CDR3 DNA reads as TGTGCCAGCAGCCGAACTAGCGGGAGGCAAAACATTCAGTACTTC. Protein: CASSRTSGRQNIQYF.

This clonotype appeared many times. The V gene is TRBV9, the J gene TRBJ1-2; no reliable D call. The CDR3 extends over 14 amino acids. Looked up from germline, CDR1 is SGDLS and CDR2 is YYNGEE. V was trimmed by 0 bases and J by 4 bases, leaving 10 bases between them. The CDR3 DNA follows: TGTGCCAGCAGCGTAGATGAGGGCTCCTATGGCTACACCTTC. Amino acid sequence: CASSVDEGSYGYTF.

V usage is TRBV27 and J usage is TRBJ2-4; D might be TRBD1 or TRBD2, each matching 5 bases. V gave up 5 bases and J gave up 4 bases, with 15 bases separating them. The CDR3 has 15 residues. CDR1 and CDR2 from the germline V gene are MNHEY and SMNVEV (reference sequence). CDR3 in DNA: TGTGCCAGCAGTCGTTGGGACGTGGAAAAAAACATTCAGTACTTC. As protein: CASSRWDVEKNIQYF.

This clonotype was observed a handful of times. The chain couples TRBV6-5 to TRBJ1-6; D might be TRBD1 (6 bases). V was trimmed by 6 bases and J by 14 bases, leaving 17 bases between them. CDR1 is MNHEY and CDR2 is SVGAGI in the germline V gene. The CDR3 length is 13 residues. The DNA for the CDR3 is TGTGCCAGCAGCAGAGGGGGGGGGTTGGCCCTCCACTTT. Translating gives CASSRGGGLALHF.

This clonotype was counted only a few times. V gene TRBV3-1 combines with J gene TRBJ2-7; 10 positions agree with TRBD2. The CDR3 contains 15 residues. Looked up from germline, CDR1 is LGHDT and CDR2 is YNNKEL (reference sequence). V lost 3 bases to trimming and J lost 4 bases; unmatched junction nucleotides: 6. DNA of the CDR3: TGTGCCAGCAGCCATATCACTAGCGGGATTTACGAGCAGTACTTC. It codes for CASSHITSGIYEQYF.

This rearrangement joins TRBV10-3 to TRBJ2-7; D is uncertain. Trimming cost V 4 bases and J 4 bases, with 5 bases left between them. The germline gives CDR1 ENHRY, CDR2 SYGVKD. CDR3 size: 11 residues. The CDR3 DNA reads as TGTGCCATCAGTGCCAGTTACGAGCAGTACTTC. Protein: CAISASYEQYF.

The V call is TRBV5-6, the J call TRBJ1-6; D call uncertain. The CDR3 extends over 14 amino acids. Trimming removed 6 bases from V and 12 bases from J, with 19 bases in between. Germline V gene sequence: CDR1 SGHDT, CDR2 YYEEEE. The CDR3 region has the DNA TGTGCCAGCACCCCGAACTCGGGGAACGGACCCCTCCACTTT. It translates to CASTPNSGNGPLHF.